Detailed here is one T cell receptor (beta chain). The data were taken from a study of regulatory T cells in long-lasting Graves disease. Indicated time point: newly diagnosed GD, antithyroid drugs for less than 3 months. TCR sequences were obtained from RNA taken from PBMCs. The diagnosis of Graves' disease used American Thyroid Association guidelines. Researchers made TCR beta libraries by using iRepertoire HTBI primers and running Arm-PCR on CDR3 regions. TCRdb processed the multiplex PCR reads anew with MiXCR; each CDR3 protein has one entry. The repertoire consists of a few hundred thousand distinct CDR3 sequences, with about 13% occurring once and the leading ten covering roughly 10%. The same data also contributed to another study, on T cells in Graves' hyperthyroidism and ophthalmopathy. That work states: Participants, patients aged 18 to 65, had newly diagnosed hyperthyroidism with a duration under 2 months.

The source of this sequence is a man aged 30 to 39 with Graves disease. Sequencing was performed on peripheral blood mononuclear cells (PBMCs), taken at new diagnosis, from a patient treated with antithyroid drugs.

CDR3 in DNA: TGTGCCACCAGTGATCCGAACCTCCCCTTCCCGGGAAGTTTCTTC. Amino acid sequence: CATSDPNLPFPGSFF. The J gene is TRBJ2-1, the V gene TRBV24-1; D is possibly TRBD2 (5 bases). This CDR3 is 15 amino acids long. CDR1 is KGHDR, CDR2 SFDVKD, per germline. V was trimmed by 3 bases and J by 16 bases, leaving 24 bases between them.